The sequence of this T cell receptor beta chain was determined in a study of CD8 T cells in ankylosing spondylitis. Study-wide points: There was a TCR beta motif, made of several highly homologous variants, that appeared characteristic of ankylosing spondylitis blood.

The CDR3 contains 16 residues. CDR1 and CDR2 from the germline V gene are KGHSH and LQKENI. J was trimmed by 6 bases and V by 5 bases; bases with no gene match: 8. This clonotype showed up just once. Its cognate antigen is unknown. TCRdb independently ran MiXCR on the 5' RACE reads; one entry per CDR3 protein. Among about 44,000 distinct CDR3 sequences, around 10% were seen once, and the ten largest hold over 1.1%. The specimen sequenced was blood, either unsorted or a sorted T cell fraction (not recorded which). The gene calls are TRBV18 and TRBJ1-6; 9 bases line up with TRBD1. This receptor was obtained from a male donor with ankylosing spondylitis or in good health (not recorded which). CDR3 nucleotide sequence: TGTGCCAGCTCAGAGGGCTTGACAGGGGGTAATTCACCCCTCCACTTT. This sequence encodes CASSEGLTGGNSPLHF.